This record covers a single T cell receptor beta chain. Unexposed donor CD4+ T cells date from 2011-2018, before the COVID-19 pandemic. These data originate in a study of CD4 T cells in relation to SARS-CoV-2 and coronaviruses. Using immunoSEQ multiplex PCR, the repertoire was profiled, and TCRdb retains in-frame clones only, with some absent. The sample shows tens of thousands of clones, just over 85% of them seen only once. The CDR3 contains 14 residues. Germline CDR1 reads SNHLY; CDR2 reads FYNNEI. Germline trimming cut 7 bases from V and 7 bases from J; bases unmatched to any gene: 4. J is TRBJ1-4 and V is TRBV2; 12 nucleotides align to TRBD1. Sequencing was done on a sample of memory CD4+ T cells from PBMCs. This receptor was obtained from a human donor in good health. CDR3 DNA sequence: TGTGCCAGCATGGGACAGGGGGCGTTTGAAAAACTGTTTTTT. Translation gives CASMGQGAFEKLFF.